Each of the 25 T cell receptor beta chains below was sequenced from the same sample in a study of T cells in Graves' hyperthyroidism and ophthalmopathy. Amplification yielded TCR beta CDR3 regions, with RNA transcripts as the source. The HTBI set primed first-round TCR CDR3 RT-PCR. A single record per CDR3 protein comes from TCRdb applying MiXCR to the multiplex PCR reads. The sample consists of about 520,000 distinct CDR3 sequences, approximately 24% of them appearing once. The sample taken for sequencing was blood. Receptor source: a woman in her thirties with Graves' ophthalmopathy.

Here the CDR3 DNA reads TGTGCCAGCAGCCAAGAAGCGGGACACCTCCAAGAGACCCAGTACTTC. Protein sequence: CASSQEAGHLQETQYF. This rearrangement joins TRBV3-1 to TRBJ2-5, with D maybe TRBD2 (7 bases). V was shortened by 0 bases and J by 1 base, with 12 bases between the two germline ends. The germline CDR1 and CDR2 sequences are LGHDT and YNNKEL (reference sequence). This CDR3 is 16 amino acids long.

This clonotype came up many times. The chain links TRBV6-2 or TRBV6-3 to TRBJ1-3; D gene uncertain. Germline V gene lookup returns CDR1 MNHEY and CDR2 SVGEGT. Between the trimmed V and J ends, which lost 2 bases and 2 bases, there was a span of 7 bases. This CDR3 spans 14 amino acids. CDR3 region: CASSYLGTGNTIYF. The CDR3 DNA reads TGTGCCAGCAGTTACCTCGGGACTGGAAACACCATATATTTT.

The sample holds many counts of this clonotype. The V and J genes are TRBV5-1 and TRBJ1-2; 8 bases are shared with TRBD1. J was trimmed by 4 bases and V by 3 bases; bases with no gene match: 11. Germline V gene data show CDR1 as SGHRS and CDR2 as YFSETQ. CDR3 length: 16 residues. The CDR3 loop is CASSSKVGQGAYGYTF. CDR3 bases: TGCGCCAGCAGCTCCAAGGTCGGACAGGGCGCCTATGGCTACACCTTC.

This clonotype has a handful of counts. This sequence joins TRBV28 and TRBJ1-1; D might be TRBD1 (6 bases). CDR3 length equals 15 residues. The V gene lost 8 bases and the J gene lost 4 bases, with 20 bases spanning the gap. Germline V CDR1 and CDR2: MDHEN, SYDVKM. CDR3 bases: TGTGCCAGCCCCCCCCCAGACAGGCGGAGCACTGAAGCTTTCTTT. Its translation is CASPPPDRRSTEAFF.

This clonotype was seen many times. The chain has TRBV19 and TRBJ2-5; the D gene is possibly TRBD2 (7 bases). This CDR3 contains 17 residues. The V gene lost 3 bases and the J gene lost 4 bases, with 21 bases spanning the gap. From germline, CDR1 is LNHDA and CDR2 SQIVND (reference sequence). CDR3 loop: CASSMLTVGGPGETQYF. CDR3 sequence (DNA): TGTGCCAGTAGTATGCTAACGGTGGGGGGGCCAGGAGAGACCCAGTACTTC.

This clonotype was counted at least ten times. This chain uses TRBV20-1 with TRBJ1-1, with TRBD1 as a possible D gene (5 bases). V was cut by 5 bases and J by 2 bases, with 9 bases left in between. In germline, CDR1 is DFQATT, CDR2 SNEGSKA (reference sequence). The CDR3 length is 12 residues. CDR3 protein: CSAPDSNTEAFF. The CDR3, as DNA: TGCAGTGCTCCAGACAGTAACACTGAAGCTTTCTTT.

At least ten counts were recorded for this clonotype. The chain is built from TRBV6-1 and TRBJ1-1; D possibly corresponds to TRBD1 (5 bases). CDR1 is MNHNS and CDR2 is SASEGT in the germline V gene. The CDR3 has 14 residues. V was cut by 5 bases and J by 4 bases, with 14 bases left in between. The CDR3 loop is CASSPQGGSTEAFF. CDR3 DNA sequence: TGTGCCAGCAGTCCCCAGGGTGGGAGCACTGAAGCTTTCTTT.

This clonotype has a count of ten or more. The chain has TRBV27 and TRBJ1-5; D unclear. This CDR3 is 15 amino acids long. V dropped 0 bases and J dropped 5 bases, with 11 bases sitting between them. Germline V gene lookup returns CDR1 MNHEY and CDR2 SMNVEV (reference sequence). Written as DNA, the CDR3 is TGTGCCAGCAGTTTATCTTTTCCCACACATCAGCCCCAGCATTTT. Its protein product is CASSLSFPTHQPQHF.

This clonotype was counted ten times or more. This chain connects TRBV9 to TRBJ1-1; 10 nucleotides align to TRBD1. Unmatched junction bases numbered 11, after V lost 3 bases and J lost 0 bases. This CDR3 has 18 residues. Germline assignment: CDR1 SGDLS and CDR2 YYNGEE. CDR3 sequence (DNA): TGTGCCAGCAGCGCCTCCGGGACAGGGGCCTACATGAACACTGAAGCTTTCTTT. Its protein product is CASSASGTGAYMNTEAFF.

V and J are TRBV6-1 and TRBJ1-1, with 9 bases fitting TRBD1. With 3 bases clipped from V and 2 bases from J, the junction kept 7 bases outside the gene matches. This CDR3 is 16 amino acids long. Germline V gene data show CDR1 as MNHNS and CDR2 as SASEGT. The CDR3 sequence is CASSDPGTGLNTEAFF. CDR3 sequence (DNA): TGTGCCAGCAGTGACCCCGGGACAGGGCTAAACACTGAAGCTTTCTTT.

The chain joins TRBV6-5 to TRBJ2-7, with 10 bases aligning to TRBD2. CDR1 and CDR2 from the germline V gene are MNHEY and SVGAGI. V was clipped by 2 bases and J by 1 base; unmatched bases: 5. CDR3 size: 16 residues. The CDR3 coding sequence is TGTGCCAGCAGTTACGGTGGTAGCGGGGGGTCCTACGAGCAGTACTTC. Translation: CASSYGGSGGSYEQYF.

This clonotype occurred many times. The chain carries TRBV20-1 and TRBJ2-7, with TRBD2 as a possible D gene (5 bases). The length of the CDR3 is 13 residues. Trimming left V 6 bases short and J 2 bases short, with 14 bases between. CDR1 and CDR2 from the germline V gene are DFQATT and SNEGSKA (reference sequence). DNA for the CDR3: TGCAGTGCGACCCGGACGGGAACCTACGAGCAGTACTTC. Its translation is CSATRTGTYEQYF.

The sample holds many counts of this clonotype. DNA for the CDR3: TGCGCCAGCAGTCTCACTACCGGGACTAGCGTCTACGAGCAGTACTTC. Protein: CASSLTTGTSVYEQYF. The chain couples TRBV4-1 to TRBJ2-7, with 10 bases aligning to TRBD2. This CDR3 spans 16 amino acids. Unmatched junction bases numbered 11, after V lost 6 bases and J lost 3 bases. CDR1 and CDR2 (germline): MGHRA, YSYEKL.

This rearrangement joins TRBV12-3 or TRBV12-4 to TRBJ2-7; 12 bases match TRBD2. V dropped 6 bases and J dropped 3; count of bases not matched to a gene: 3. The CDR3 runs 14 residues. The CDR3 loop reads CASRMTSGSYEQYF. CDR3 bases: TGTGCCAGCAGAATGACTAGCGGGAGCTACGAGCAGTACTTC.

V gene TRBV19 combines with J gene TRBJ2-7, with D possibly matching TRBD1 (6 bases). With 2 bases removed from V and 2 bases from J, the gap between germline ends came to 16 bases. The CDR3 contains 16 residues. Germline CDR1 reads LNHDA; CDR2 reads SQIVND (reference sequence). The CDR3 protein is CASSIKMRGSAYEQYF. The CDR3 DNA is TGTGCCAGTAGTATAAAGATGAGGGGGTCCGCCTACGAGCAGTACTTC.

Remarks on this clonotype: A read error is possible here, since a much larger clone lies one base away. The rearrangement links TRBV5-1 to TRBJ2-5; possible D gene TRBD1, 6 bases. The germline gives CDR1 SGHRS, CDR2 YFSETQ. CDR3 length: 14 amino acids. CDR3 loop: CVSSLSTGLETQYF. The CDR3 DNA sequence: TGCGTCAGCAGCTTGTCTACAGGGCTGGAGACCCAGTACTTC.

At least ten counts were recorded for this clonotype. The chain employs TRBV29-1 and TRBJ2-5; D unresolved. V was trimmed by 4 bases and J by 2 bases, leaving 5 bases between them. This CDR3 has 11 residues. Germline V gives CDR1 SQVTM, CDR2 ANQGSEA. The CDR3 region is CSVGTQETQYF. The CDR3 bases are TGCAGCGTTGGAACGCAAGAGACCCAGTACTTC.

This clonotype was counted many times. CDR3 DNA sequence: TGTGCCAGCAGCCCGACAGGGGCCGTGAACACTGAAGCTTTCTTT. This encodes CASSPTGAVNTEAFF. The V gene is TRBV7-9, the J gene TRBJ1-1; TRBD1 agrees at 8 bases. The trim removed 5 bases at V and 0 bases at J, leaving 5 bases unmatched. The germline CDR1 and CDR2 sequences are SEHNR and FQNEAQ (reference sequence). The CDR3 consists of 15 residues.

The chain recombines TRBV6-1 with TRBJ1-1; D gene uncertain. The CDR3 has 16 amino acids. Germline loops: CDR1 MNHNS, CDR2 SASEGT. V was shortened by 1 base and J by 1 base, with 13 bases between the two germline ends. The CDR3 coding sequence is TGTGCCAGCAGTGAAGGTTGGGGAGTAAAGAACACTGAAGCTTTCTTT. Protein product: CASSEGWGVKNTEAFF.

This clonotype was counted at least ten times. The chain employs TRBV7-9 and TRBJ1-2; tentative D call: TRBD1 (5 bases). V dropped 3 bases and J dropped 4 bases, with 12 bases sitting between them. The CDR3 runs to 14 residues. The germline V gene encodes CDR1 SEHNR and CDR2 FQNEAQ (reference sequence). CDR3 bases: TGTGCCAGCAGCTTGACAGCTCTAAGCTATGGCTACACCTTC. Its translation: CASSLTALSYGYTF.

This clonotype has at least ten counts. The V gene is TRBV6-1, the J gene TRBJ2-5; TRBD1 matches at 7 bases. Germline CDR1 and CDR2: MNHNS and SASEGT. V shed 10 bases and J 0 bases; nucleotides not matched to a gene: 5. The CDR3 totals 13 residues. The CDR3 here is CATTTGYQETQYF. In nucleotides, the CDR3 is TGTGCCACCACGACAGGGTACCAAGAGACCCAGTACTTC.

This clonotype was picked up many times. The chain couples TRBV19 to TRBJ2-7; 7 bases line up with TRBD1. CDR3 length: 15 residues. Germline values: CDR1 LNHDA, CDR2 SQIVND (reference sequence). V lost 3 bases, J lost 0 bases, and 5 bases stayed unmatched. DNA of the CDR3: TGTGCCAGTAGTATGGGACAGACCTTCTCCTACGAGCAGTACTTC. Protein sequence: CASSMGQTFSYEQYF.

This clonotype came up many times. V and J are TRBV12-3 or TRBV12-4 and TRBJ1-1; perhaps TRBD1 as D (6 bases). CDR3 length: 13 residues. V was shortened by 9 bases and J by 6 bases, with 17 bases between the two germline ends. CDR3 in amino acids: CASKGEGKPEAFF. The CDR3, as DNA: TGTGCCAGTAAGGGGGAGGGGAAACCTGAAGCTTTCTTT.

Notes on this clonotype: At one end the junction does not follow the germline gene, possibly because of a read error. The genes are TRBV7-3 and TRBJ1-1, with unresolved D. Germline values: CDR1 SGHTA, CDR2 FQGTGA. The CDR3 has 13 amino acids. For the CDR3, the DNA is TGTGCCAGCAGCTTAACGTTGAACTCTGAAGCTTTCTTT. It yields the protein CASSLTLNSEAFF.

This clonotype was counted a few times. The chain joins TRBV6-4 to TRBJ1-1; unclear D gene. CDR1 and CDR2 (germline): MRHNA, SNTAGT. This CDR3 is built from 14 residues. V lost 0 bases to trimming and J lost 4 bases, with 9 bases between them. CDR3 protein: CASSDSDKPTEAFF. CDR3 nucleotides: TGTGCCAGCAGTGACTCTGACAAACCCACTGAAGCTTTCTTT.